This T cell receptor (beta chain) was sequenced during a study of a mutant IDH1 vaccine in newly diagnosed glioma. Study in general: Across weeks 1, 3, 5, 7, 11, 15, 19 and 23, patients received a vaccination each time, eight in all. Receipt of radiotherapy, temozolomide, or both preceded the study, and most received both. The treated population exhibited a male proportion of around 62%, a female proportion of roughly 40%, and a mean age of around 40 years.

This sample's time point: week 11, during vaccination. The vaccine gave 300 ug of a 20-mer mutant IDH1 peptide subcutaneously per dose. The repertoire was sequenced with immunoSEQ multiplex PCR; TCRdb's copy has only in-frame clones and lacks some. The data hold some 130,000 clones, with roughly 78% observed a single time. As to this clone: Its target is unknown. Other nucleotide sequences in the sample specify the same CDR3.

The sample in question was PBMCs, obtained from a glioma patient whose treatment included an IDH1 peptide vaccine. The sequence came from a man aged 35-49 years with glioma.

CDR3 sequence: CASSLDRSSYNEQFF. DNA of the CDR3: TGTGCCAGTAGCCTCGACAGGAGCTCCTACAATGAGCAGTTCTTC. The chain links TRBV19 to TRBJ2-1; possibly TRBD1 for D (6 bases). Trimming cost V 6 bases and J 0 bases, with 12 bases left between them. Germline CDR1 LNHDA, CDR2 SQIVND (reference sequence). The CDR3 is made up of 15 amino acids.